This T cell receptor (beta chain) originates from a study of long-term antiretroviral therapy in people with HIV. General observations from the study: Patients on ART gained diversity, which nonetheless stayed below transplant donor controls. The range of CDR3 lengths in HIV repertoires proved narrower than that found in controls.

Survey-level immunoSEQ v3.0 assays were run. A target of roughly 40,000-55,000 T-cell genomes per sample was set for sequencing. Libraries were prepared by immunoSEQ multiplex PCR; TCRdb keeps only in-frame clonotypes and omits some of them. Here the sample spans 24,000 or so clones, more than 75% being singletons. V gave up 5 bases and J gave up 2 bases; unmatched junction bases: 4. The germline V gene encodes CDR1 LNHDA and CDR2 SQIVND (reference sequence). The CDR3 has 14 amino acids. A minimum of one pre-ART and two post-ART PBMC samples existed for each donor. In the case of this clone: Antigen specificity is unknown.

This clonotype was obtained from a woman aged 40 to 49 with HIV. The sequences come from unsorted PBMCs, collected 0.5 years after starting antiretroviral therapy. This chain connects TRBV19 to TRBJ2-5; 8 positions match TRBD1. CDR3 sequence: CASSPGQVQETQYF. CDR3 DNA sequence: TGTGCCAGTAGTCCGGGACAGGTACAAGAGACCCAGTACTTC.